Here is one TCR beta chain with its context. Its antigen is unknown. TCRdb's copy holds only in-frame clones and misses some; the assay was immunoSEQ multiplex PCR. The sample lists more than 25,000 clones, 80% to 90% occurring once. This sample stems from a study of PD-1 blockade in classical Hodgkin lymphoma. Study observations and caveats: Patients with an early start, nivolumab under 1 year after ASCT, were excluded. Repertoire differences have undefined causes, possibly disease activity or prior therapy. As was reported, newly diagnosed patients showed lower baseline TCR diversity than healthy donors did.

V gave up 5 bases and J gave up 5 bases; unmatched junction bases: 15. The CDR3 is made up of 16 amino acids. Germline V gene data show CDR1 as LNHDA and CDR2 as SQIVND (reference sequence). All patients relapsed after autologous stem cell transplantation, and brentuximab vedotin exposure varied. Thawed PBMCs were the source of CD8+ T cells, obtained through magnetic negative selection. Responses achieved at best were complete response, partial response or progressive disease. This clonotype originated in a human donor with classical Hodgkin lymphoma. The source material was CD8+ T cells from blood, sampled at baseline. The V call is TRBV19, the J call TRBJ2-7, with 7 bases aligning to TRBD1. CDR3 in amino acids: CASSARTGAWSDEQYF. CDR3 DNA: TGTGCCAGTAGTGCCAGGACAGGTGCTTGGTCGGACGAGCAGTACTTC.